This is a list of T cell receptor beta chains from one sample in a study of CD8 T cell repertoires and HIV-1 epitope variants. Libraries were prepared by immunoSEQ multiplex PCR; TCRdb keeps only in-frame clonotypes and omits some of them. The sample yields 5,500 to 7,000 clones, 64% seen once. For these TCRs, the target antigens are not known. Sequenced material: cultured CD8+ T cells derived from PBMCs. The receptors come from a male donor with HIV. Each CDR3 is given with its conserved first and last residue. A D gene is named only where the DNA matches it firmly. A row's size may be missing; if present it is once, few, many or a size class.

>15|-|-|TRBJ2-7|TRBV27
TGTGCCAGCGGACCCGGGACCCCGAGGTTCTACGAGCAGTACTTC
CASGPGTPRFYEQYF
>14|-|-|TRBJ2-3|TRBV5-5
TGTGCCAGCAGCTTCGTCAGTGGAACAGATACGCAGTATTTT
CASSFVSGTDTQYF
>19|-|TRBD2|TRBJ2-6|TRBV7-9
TGTGCCAGCAGCCCGACCCGGCTAGCGGGAGGGGCTGGGGCCAACGTCCTGACTTTC
CASSPTRLAGGAGANVLTF
>14|-|TRBD1|TRBJ1-1|TRBV15
TGTGCCACCAGCAGGTCCCGTGGGACAGATGAAGCTTTCTTT
CATSRSRGTDEAFF
>14|-|-|TRBJ1-1|TRBV9
TGTGCCAGCAGCGTAGGGGGGGCGGACACTGAAGCTTTCTTT
CASSVGGADTEAFF
>15|-|-|TRBJ2-7|TRBV5-4
TGTGCCAGCAAGGCTGGGCGTGGTTCCTCCTACGAGCAGTACTTC
CASKAGRGSSYEQYF
>18|few|TRBD2|TRBJ2-5|TRBV7-6
TGTGCCAGCAGCTACTTACCGGGGGGACTAGCGGGGTCAGAGACCCAGTACTTC
CASSYLPGGLAGSETQYF
>15|-|-|TRBJ2-1|TRBV11-2
TGTGCCAGCAGCCAGACGGCGGGCTCCTACAATGAGCAGTTCTTC
CASSQTAGSYNEQFF
>14|-|-|TRBJ2-2|TRBV7-9
TGTGCCAGCAAAGAACCGGGACAAATAGGGGAGCTGTTTTTT
CASKEPGQIGELFF
>15|-|-|TRBJ2-1|TRBV27
TGTGCCAGCAGTTTACTGGAGAACCCCTACAATGAGCAGTTCTTC
CASSLLENPYNEQFF
>18|-|TRBD2|TRBJ2-3|TRBV7-2
TGTGCCAGCAGAGTTAGCCCACTAGCGGGAACTAACACAGATACGCAGTATTTT
CASRVSPLAGTNTDTQYF
>14|-|-|TRBJ2-3|TRBV4-1
TGCGCCAGCAGCCAAAGAGTAGGGGAGGATACGCAGTATTTT
CASSQRVGEDTQYF
>15|-|-|TRBJ2-7|TRBV2
TGTGCCAGCAGTGAACAGGGGCCGGGTTCCTACGAGCAGTACTTC
CASSEQGPGSYEQYF
>18|-|TRBD1|TRBJ2-6|TRBV19
TGTGCCAGTAGTAAAGTAACAGGGGGCGGTTCTGGGGCCAACGTCCTGACTTTC
CASSKVTGGGSGANVLTF
>13|-|-|TRBJ2-7|TRBV6-1
TGTGCCAGCAGGCCTTTAGTCGGGGGAGAGCAGTACTTC
CASRPLVGGEQYF
>20|-|TRBD1|TRBJ2-6|TRBV9
TGTGCCAGCAGCGTATCCCTGGACAGGGGACCTAAATCTGGGGCCAACGTCCTGACTTTC
CASSVSLDRGPKSGANVLTF
>19|-|TRBD2|TRBJ2-6|TRBV27
TGTGCCAGCAGTTTATCAGGGACTAGCGGGGTCTCTGGGGCCAACGTCCTGACTTTC
CASSLSGTSGVSGANVLTF
>18|-|-|TRBJ2-6|TRBV5-1
TGCGCCAGCAGCTTGGGAACAGGCGAGCTCTCTGGGGCCAACGTCCTGACTTTC
CASSLGTGELSGANVLTF
>16|-|TRBD1|TRBJ1-1|TRBV27
TGTGCCAGCAGTTTACTTTCCGGGACAGGAGACACTGAAGCTTTCTTT
CASSLLSGTGDTEAFF
>13|-|-|TRBJ1-2|TRBV18
TGTGCCAGCTCACACGAGGGGGATCATGGCTACACCTTC
CASSHEGDHGYTF
>14|-|TRBD1|TRBJ1-2|TRBV2
TGTGCCAGCAGTATAGGGACAGGGGCCACCGGCTACACCTTC
CASSIGTGATGYTF
>15|-|TRBD1|TRBJ2-7|TRBV9
TGTGCCAGCAGCGGAGGGGGACAGGGGGTTAGGGAGCAGTACTTC
CASSGGGQGVREQYF